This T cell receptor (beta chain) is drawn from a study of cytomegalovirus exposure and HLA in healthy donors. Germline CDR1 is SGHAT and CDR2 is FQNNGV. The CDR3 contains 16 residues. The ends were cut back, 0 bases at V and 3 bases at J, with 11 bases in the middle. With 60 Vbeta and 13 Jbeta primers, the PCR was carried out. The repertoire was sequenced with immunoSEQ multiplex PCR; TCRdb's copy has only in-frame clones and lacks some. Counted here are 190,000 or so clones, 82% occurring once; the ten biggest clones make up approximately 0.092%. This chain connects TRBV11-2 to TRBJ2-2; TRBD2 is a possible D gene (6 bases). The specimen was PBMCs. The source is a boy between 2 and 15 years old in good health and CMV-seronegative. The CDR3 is CASSLDGGAYTGELFF. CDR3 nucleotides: TGTGCCAGCAGCTTAGATGGCGGGGCTTACACCGGGGAGCTGTTTTTT.